The rows below give T cell receptor beta chains drawn from one sample of a study of shared clonotypes between healthy human individuals. Libraries were prepared by immunoSEQ multiplex PCR; TCRdb keeps only in-frame clonotypes and omits some of them. Here the sample spans millions of clones, approximately 94% being singletons. The specimen sequenced was naive CD4+ T cells sorted from blood. Receptors originate from a man between 18 and 29 years old in good health. CDR3s include the opening cysteine and the closing phenylalanine or tryptophan. The D gene is left open where the match is weak. Some rows mark clone size as missing; the rest say once, few, many or name a class of expanded clone.

V gene: TRBV28; J gene: TRBJ1-5; clone size: .; D gene: .; CDR3 protein: CASSRNHPGTEFNQPQHF; CDR3 DNA: TGTGCCAGCAGCCGAAACCATCCCGGGACTGAATTCAATCAGCCCCAGCATTTT
V gene: TRBV29-1; J gene: TRBJ2-3; clone size: .; D gene: .; CDR3 protein: CSVAEGSITDTQYF; CDR3 DNA: TGCAGCGTTGCAGAGGGGAGCATCACAGATACGCAGTATTTT
V gene: TRBV5-1; J gene: TRBJ2-4; clone size: .; D gene: .; CDR3 protein: CASSSYTGTGIQYF; CDR3 DNA: TGCGCCAGCAGCTCATACACAGGGACTGGCATTCAGTACTTC
V gene: TRBV12-5; J gene: TRBJ2-2; clone size: .; D gene: .; CDR3 protein: CASGSAVNTGELFF; CDR3 DNA: TGTGCTAGTGGGTCGGCCGTGAACACCGGGGAGCTGTTTTTT
V gene: TRBV19; J gene: TRBJ1-2; clone size: .; D gene: .; CDR3 protein: CASSTDPGHINYGYTF; CDR3 DNA: TGTGCCAGTAGTACCGATCCGGGACACATTAACTATGGCTACACCTTC
V gene: TRBV2; J gene: TRBJ2-7; clone size: .; D gene: .; CDR3 protein: CASSRDTKTYEQYF; CDR3 DNA: TGTGCCAGCAGCCGGGACACGAAGACCTACGAGCAGTACTTC
V gene: TRBV5-4; J gene: TRBJ1-3; clone size: .; D gene: TRBD1; CDR3 protein: CASSLSGTGSGNTIYF; CDR3 DNA: TGTGCCAGCAGCCTATCCGGGACAGGGTCTGGAAACACCATATATTTT
V gene: TRBV5-1; J gene: TRBJ2-3; clone size: .; D gene: .; CDR3 protein: CASSPSGHTTDTQYF; CDR3 DNA: TGCGCCAGCAGCCCCTCCGGACATACCACAGATACGCAGTATTTT
V gene: TRBV19; J gene: TRBJ2-5; clone size: once; D gene: .; CDR3 protein: CASSLARGLQETQYF; CDR3 DNA: TGTGCCAGTAGCCTGGCCCGGGGCCTCCAAGAGACCCAGTACTTC
V gene: TRBV30; J gene: TRBJ1-5; clone size: .; D gene: .; CDR3 protein: CAWSVLFSGGRDQPQHF; CDR3 DNA: TGTGCCTGGAGTGTACTCTTCAGCGGCGGAAGAGATCAGCCCCAGCATTTT
V gene: TRBV28; J gene: TRBJ1-5; clone size: .; D gene: .; CDR3 protein: CASSLGGQPQHF; CDR3 DNA: TGTGCCAGCAGTTTAGGCGGACAGCCCCAGCATTTT
V gene: TRBV5-1; J gene: TRBJ2-2; clone size: .; D gene: .; CDR3 protein: CASSPNVGELFF; CDR3 DNA: TGCGCCAGCAGCCCAAATGTCGGGGAGCTGTTTTTT
V gene: TRBV5-1; J gene: TRBJ2-7; clone size: .; D gene: TRBD1; CDR3 protein: CASSRERRDRPYEQYF; CDR3 DNA: TGCGCCAGCAGCCGGGAGAGACGGGACAGGCCCTACGAGCAGTACTTC
V gene: TRBV30; J gene: TRBJ2-7; clone size: .; D gene: .; CDR3 protein: CAWSADLPSWYREQYF; CDR3 DNA: TGTGCCTGGAGCGCTGATCTGCCTTCGTGGTATCGGGAGCAGTACTTC
V gene: TRBV10-1; J gene: TRBJ1-6; clone size: .; D gene: .; CDR3 protein: CAANGRDNSPLHF; CDR3 DNA: TGCGCCGCCAACGGGAGAGATAATTCACCCCTCCACTTT
V gene: TRBV6-5; J gene: TRBJ2-1; clone size: few; D gene: .; CDR3 protein: CASSQGSEQFF; CDR3 DNA: TGTGCCAGCTCCCAGGGATCTGAGCAGTTCTTC
V gene: TRBV11-2; J gene: TRBJ2-5; clone size: .; D gene: TRBD1; CDR3 protein: CASSVSDRAVGTQYF; CDR3 DNA: TGTGCCAGCAGCGTATCGGACAGGGCGGTAGGGACCCAGTACTTC
V gene: TRBV18; J gene: TRBJ2-3; clone size: .; D gene: .; CDR3 protein: CASSGGIRTDTQYF; CDR3 DNA: TGTGCCAGCTCAGGGGGGATCCGCACAGATACGCAGTATTTT
V gene: TRBV5-6; J gene: TRBJ1-5; clone size: .; D gene: TRBD1; CDR3 protein: CASSLGDRDNQPQHF; CDR3 DNA: TGTGCCAGCAGCTTGGGAGACAGGGACAATCAGCCCCAGCATTTT
V gene: TRBV2; J gene: TRBJ1-6; clone size: few; D gene: TRBD1; CDR3 protein: CASRANTGVGSPLHF; CDR3 DNA: TGTGCCAGCAGGGCAAACACAGGGGTTGGGTCACCCCTCCACTTT
V gene: TRBV4-1; J gene: TRBJ1-2; clone size: .; D gene: .; CDR3 protein: CASSQEPVSQGGYTF; CDR3 DNA: TGCGCCAGCAGCCAAGAGCCGGTGAGTCAAGGTGGCTACACCTTC
V gene: TRBV7-9; J gene: TRBJ2-5; clone size: .; D gene: .; CDR3 protein: CASSLANQGQETQYF; CDR3 DNA: TGTGCCAGCAGCTTAGCAAACCAGGGCCAAGAGACCCAGTACTTC
V gene: TRBV11-2; J gene: TRBJ2-7; clone size: .; D gene: TRBD1; CDR3 protein: CASSRGQAGGYEQYF; CDR3 DNA: TGTGCCAGCAGCCGGGGACAGGCTGGGGGATACGAGCAGTACTTC
V gene: TRBV30; J gene: TRBJ2-1; clone size: once; D gene: TRBD1; CDR3 protein: CAWRRSDRDYNEQFF; CDR3 DNA: TGTGCCTGGAGAAGATCGGACAGGGATTACAATGAGCAGTTCTTC
V gene: TRBV10-3; J gene: TRBJ1-1; clone size: .; D gene: .; CDR3 protein: CAISLDRMNTEAFF; CDR3 DNA: TGTGCCATCAGTTTAGACAGAATGAACACTGAAGCTTTCTTT
V gene: TRBV7-2; J gene: TRBJ2-3; clone size: .; D gene: .; CDR3 protein: CASSSPVGDTQYF; CDR3 DNA: TGTGCCAGCAGCTCCCCCGTGGGAGATACGCAGTATTTT
V gene: TRBV11-3; J gene: TRBJ2-1; clone size: .; D gene: TRBD2; CDR3 protein: CASSHAGTSGRNEQFF; CDR3 DNA: TGTGCCAGCAGCCACGCCGGGACTAGCGGGAGAAATGAGCAGTTCTTC
V gene: TRBV30; J gene: TRBJ1-6; clone size: .; D gene: .; CDR3 protein: CAWGAGQKENSPLHF; CDR3 DNA: TGTGCCTGGGGCGCGGGTCAGAAGGAAAATTCACCCCTCCACTTT
V gene: TRBV28; J gene: TRBJ2-1; clone size: .; D gene: .; CDR3 protein: CASKDLVDNEQFF; CDR3 DNA: TGTGCCAGCAAAGATCTGGTAGACAATGAGCAGTTCTTC
V gene: TRBV7-8; J gene: TRBJ2-1; clone size: .; D gene: TRBD2; CDR3 protein: CASSSSGSNYNEQFF; CDR3 DNA: TGTGCCAGCAGCTCTAGCGGGAGTAATTACAATGAGCAGTTCTTC
V gene: TRBV10-2; J gene: TRBJ1-1; clone size: .; D gene: .; CDR3 protein: CASSSGGRSTEAFF; CDR3 DNA: TGCGCCAGCAGTTCCGGGGGAAGGAGCACTGAAGCTTTCTTT
V gene: TRBV30; J gene: TRBJ2-7; clone size: .; D gene: .; CDR3 protein: CAWSVREVGGEQYF; CDR3 DNA: TGTGCCTGGAGTGTAAGAGAGGTTGGGGGGGAGCAGTACTTC
V gene: TRBV5-4; J gene: TRBJ2-7; clone size: .; D gene: .; CDR3 protein: CASSFDRTYEQYF; CDR3 DNA: TGTGCCAGCAGCTTTGACAGGACCTACGAGCAGTACTTC
V gene: TRBV9; J gene: TRBJ1-3; clone size: once; D gene: TRBD1; CDR3 protein: CASSAGTGPYSGNTIYF; CDR3 DNA: TGTGCCAGCAGCGCCGGGACAGGTCCTTACTCTGGAAACACCATATATTTT
V gene: TRBV15; J gene: TRBJ1-2; clone size: few; D gene: TRBD1; CDR3 protein: CATSRDRDYGYTF; CDR3 DNA: TGTGCCACCAGCAGGGACAGGGACTATGGCTACACCTTC
V gene: TRBV2; J gene: TRBJ1-1; clone size: .; D gene: .; CDR3 protein: CASSVSPNTEAFF; CDR3 DNA: TGTGCCAGCAGTGTATCGCCGAACACTGAAGCTTTCTTT
V gene: TRBV9; J gene: TRBJ1-1; clone size: .; D gene: .; CDR3 protein: CASSAAPYTEAFF; CDR3 DNA: TGTGCCAGCAGCGCGGCCCCATACACTGAAGCTTTCTTT